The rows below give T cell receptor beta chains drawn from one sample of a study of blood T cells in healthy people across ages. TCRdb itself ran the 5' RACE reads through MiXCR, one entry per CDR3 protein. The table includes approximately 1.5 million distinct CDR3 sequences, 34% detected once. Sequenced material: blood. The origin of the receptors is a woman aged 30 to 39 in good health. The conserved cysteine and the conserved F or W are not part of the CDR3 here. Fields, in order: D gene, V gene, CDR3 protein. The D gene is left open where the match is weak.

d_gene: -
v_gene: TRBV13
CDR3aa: ASSLFSGEGETQY

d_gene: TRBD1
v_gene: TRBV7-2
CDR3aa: ASSFVLGQTEQY

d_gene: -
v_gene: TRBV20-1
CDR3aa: SARGVSIATEAF

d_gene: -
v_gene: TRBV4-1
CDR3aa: ASSQTLGHEQF

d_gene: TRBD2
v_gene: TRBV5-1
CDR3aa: ASSSREVKYQETQY

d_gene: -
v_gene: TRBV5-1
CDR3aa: ASSLSAGLEQY

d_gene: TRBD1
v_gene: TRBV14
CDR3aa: ASSQEYGTAQF

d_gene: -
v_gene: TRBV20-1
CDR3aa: SARAPSEQF

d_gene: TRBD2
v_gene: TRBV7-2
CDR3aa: ASSFRGGPDEQY

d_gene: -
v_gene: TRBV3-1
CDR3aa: ASSQPRPGEAF

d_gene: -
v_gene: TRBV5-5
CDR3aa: ASSLGGVLTYNEQF

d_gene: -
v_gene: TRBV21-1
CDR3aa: ANTNVGELDEQY

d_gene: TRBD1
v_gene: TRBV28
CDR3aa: ASSRDRLNSPLH

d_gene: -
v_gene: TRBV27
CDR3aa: ASSLTPWNLYNEQF

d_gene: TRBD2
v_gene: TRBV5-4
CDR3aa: ASRIGGEETQY

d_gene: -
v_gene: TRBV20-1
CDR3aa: SARQPRTIQETQY

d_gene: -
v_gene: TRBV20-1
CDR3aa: SARRSGEETQY

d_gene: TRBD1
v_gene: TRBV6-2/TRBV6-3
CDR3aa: ASSKTGGSQPQH

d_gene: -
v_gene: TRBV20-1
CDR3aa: SARVDFQGETQY

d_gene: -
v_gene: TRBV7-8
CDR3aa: ASSSLEGDEQY

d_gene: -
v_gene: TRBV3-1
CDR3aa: ASSHVETQY

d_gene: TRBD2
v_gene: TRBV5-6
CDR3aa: ASRHSGGASDTQY

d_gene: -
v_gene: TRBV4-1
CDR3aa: ASSQGILGSTGELF

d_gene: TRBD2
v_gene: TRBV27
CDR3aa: ASSFYSGGLIQETQY

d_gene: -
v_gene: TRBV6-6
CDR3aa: ASSYSKNSGANVLT

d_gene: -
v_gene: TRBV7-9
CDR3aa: ASSWFYGGYTEAF

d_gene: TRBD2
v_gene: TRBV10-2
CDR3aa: ASTSGLARDTQY

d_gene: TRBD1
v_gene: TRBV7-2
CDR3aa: TSSPRDRGARETQY

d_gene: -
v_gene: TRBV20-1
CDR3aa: SARGPNRNQPQH

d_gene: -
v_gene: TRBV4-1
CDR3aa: AGSQVLRGTYEQY

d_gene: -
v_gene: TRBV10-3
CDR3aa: AISESGQSYNEQF

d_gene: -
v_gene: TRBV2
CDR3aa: ASRPSGTSGDTQY

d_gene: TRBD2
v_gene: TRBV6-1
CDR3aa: ASSQTSGGISSTDTQY

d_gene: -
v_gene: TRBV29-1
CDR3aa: SVSQYTGELF

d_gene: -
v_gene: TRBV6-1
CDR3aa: ASSEAEGGNQPQH

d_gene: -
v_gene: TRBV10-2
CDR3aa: ASSESWVTYEQY

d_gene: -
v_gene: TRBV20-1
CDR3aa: SARSGYSNQPQH

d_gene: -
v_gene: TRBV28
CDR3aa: ASSLGPGVGNEQF